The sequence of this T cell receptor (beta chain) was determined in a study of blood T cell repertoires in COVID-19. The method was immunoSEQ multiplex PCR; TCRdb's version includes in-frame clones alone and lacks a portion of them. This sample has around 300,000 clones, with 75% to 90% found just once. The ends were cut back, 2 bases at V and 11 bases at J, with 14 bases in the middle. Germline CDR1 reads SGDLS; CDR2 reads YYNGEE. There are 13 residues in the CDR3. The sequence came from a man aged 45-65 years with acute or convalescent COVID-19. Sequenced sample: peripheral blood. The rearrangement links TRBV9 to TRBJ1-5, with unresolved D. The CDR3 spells CASSVSPSSAQHF. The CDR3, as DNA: TGTGCCAGCAGCGTTTCTCCTTCTTCGGCCCAGCATTTT.